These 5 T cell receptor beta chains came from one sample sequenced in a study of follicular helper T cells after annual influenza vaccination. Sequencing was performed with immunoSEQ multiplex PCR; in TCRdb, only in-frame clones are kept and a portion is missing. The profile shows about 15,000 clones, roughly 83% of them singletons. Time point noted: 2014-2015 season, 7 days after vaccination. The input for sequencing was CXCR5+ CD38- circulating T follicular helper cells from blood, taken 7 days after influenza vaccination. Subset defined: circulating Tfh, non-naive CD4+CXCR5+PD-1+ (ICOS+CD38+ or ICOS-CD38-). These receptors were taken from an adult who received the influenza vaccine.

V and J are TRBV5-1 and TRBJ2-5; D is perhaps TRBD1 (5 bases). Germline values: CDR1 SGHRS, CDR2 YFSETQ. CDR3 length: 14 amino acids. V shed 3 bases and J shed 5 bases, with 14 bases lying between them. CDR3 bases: TGCGCCAGCAGCTCTTACGGACATGATGAGACCCAGTACTTC. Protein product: CASSSYGHDETQYF.

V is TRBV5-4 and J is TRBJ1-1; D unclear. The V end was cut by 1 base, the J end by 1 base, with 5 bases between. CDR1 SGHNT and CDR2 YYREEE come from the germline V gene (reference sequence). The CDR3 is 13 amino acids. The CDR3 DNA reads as TGTGCCAGCAGCTTGAATAAGAACACTGAAGCTTTCTTT. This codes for CASSLNKNTEAFF. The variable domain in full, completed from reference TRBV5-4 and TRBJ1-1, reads ETGVTQSPTHLIKTRGQQVTLRCSSQSGHNTVSWYQQALGQGPQFIFQYYREEENGRGNFPPRFSGLQFPNYSSELNVNALELDDSALYLCASSLNKNTEAFFGQGTRLTVV.

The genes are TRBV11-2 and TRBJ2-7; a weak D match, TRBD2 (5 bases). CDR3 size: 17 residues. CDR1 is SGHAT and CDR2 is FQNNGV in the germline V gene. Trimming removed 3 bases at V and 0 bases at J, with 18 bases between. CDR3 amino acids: CASSLSFPAVLSYEQYF. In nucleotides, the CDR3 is TGTGCCAGCAGCTTGTCGTTCCCAGCGGTGCTCTCCTACGAGCAGTACTTC.

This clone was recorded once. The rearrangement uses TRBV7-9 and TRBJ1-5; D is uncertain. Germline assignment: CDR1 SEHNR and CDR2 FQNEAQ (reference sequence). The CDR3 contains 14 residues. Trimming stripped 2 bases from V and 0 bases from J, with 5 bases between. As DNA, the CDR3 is TGTGCCAGCAGCTTACAGGATAGCAATCAGCCCCAGCATTTT. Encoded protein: CASSLQDSNQPQHF.

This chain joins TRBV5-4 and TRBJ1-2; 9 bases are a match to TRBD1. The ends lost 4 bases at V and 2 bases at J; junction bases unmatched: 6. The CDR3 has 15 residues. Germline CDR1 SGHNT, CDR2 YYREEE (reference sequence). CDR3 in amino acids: CASSPYGQGNYGYTF. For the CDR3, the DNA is TGTGCCAGCAGCCCCTACGGACAGGGGAACTATGGCTACACCTTC.